This T cell receptor beta chain derives from a study of T cells in Graves' hyperthyroidism and ophthalmopathy. As for this clonotype: The antigen is not known.

Patients were excluded for uncontrolled infection, other autoimmune disease, pregnancy or lactation. Findings of the study overall: A model of 13 V-J features distinguished ophthalmopathy from stable hyperthyroidism.

Regions amplified from RNA transcripts were the TCR beta CDR3 regions. First-round RT-PCR of the TCR CDR3 relied on the HTBI primer set. TCRdb recomputed calls from the multiplex PCR reads with MiXCR, one row per CDR3 protein. The profile shows roughly 45,000 distinct CDR3 sequences, about 52% of them singletons. The CDR3 extends over 14 amino acids. The J segment lost 3 bases and the V segment lost 7 bases, leaving 8 bases of the junction unmatched. The germline CDR1 and CDR2 sequences are SNHLY and FYNNEI. The V call is TRBV2, the J call TRBJ1-1; 7 nucleotides agree with TRBD1. The receptor comes from a woman aged 45 to 65 with Graves' hyperthyroidism. Sequencing input: peripheral blood or thyroid tissue (not recorded which). The CDR3 here is CASNGGQDYTEAFF. CDR3 in DNA: TGTGCCAGCAACGGAGGACAGGACTACACTGAAGCTTTCTTT.